The 5 T cell receptor beta chains presented below share a single source sample, sequenced in a study of cytomegalovirus exposure and HLA in healthy donors. Data came from immunoSEQ multiplex PCR; TCRdb stores just in-frame clones and leaves some out. Here the sample spans about 110,000 clones, around 87% being singletons. Sequencing input: PBMCs. These TCRs come from a woman in her 30s in good health and CMV-seropositive.

This chain joins TRBV5-1 and TRBJ1-2, with D possibly being TRBD1 (6 bases). Deletions cut 0 bases from V and 4 bases from J, with 13 bases between. There are 15 residues in the CDR3. CDR1 and CDR2 (germline): SGHRS, YFSETQ. The CDR3 spells CASSLAAGVFYGYTF. For the CDR3, the DNA is TGCGCCAGCAGCTTGGCGGCAGGGGTATTCTATGGCTACACCTTC.

V and J are TRBV19 and TRBJ2-1; D possibly corresponds to TRBD2 (5 bases). The CDR3 spans 13 residues. CDR1 is LNHDA and CDR2 is SQIVND in the germline V gene (reference sequence). Trimming stripped 8 bases from V and 3 bases from J, with 11 bases between. The chain's CDR3 is CASAGGGYNEQFF. In nucleotides, the CDR3 is TGTGCCAGTGCAGGAGGAGGCTACAATGAGCAGTTCTTC.

The chain couples TRBV28 to TRBJ1-2; 7 nucleotides agree with TRBD1. The CDR3 runs 13 residues. After removal of 3 bases from V and 7 bases from J, the junction contained 5 bases not matched to a gene. Germline values: CDR1 MDHEN, CDR2 SYDVKM. The DNA of the CDR3 is TGTGCCAGCAGTTTTAGACAGGGTCCTGGCTACACCTTC. Its translation is CASSFRQGPGYTF.

The chain joins TRBV5-4 to TRBJ2-1, with 14 bases lining up with TRBD2. In germline, CDR1 is SGHNT, CDR2 YYREEE (reference sequence). With V trimmed by 0 bases and J by 4 bases, 0 bases remained unmatched. The CDR3 spans 16 residues. The CDR3: CASSLGTSGGYNEQFF. CDR3 coding DNA: TGTGCCAGCAGCTTGGGGACTAGCGGGGGGTACAATGAGCAGTTCTTC.

For this clone: Other DNA sequences from this sample encode an identical CDR3 as well. This chain uses TRBV5-1 with TRBJ1-1; 8 bases match TRBD1. This CDR3 has 13 residues. The germline CDR1 and CDR2 sequences are SGHRS and YFSETQ. With 2 bases clipped from V and 4 bases from J, the junction kept 1 base outside the gene matches. This CDR3 reads CASSFTGGTEAFF. CDR3 sequence (DNA): TGCGCCAGCAGCTTTACAGGGGGCACTGAAGCTTTCTTT.